The rows below give T cell receptor beta chains drawn from one sample of a study of blood T cells in healthy people across ages. A single record per CDR3 protein comes from TCRdb applying MiXCR to the 5' RACE reads. In the table there are about 1,500,000 distinct CDR3 sequences, roughly 28% of which are singletons. The specimen was blood. These receptors were taken from a woman under 40 in good health. Both conserved end residues are part of each CDR3. The D gene is left open where the match is weak. Some rows mark clone size as missing; the rest say once, few, many or name a class of expanded clone.

j_gene: TRBJ2-1
v_gene: TRBV3-1
abundance: -
d_gene: TRBD2
CDR3nt: TGTGCCAGCAGCCAAGGAGGGGCTAGCGGGGGCAGAGAGCAGTTCTTC
CDR3aa: CASSQGGASGGREQFF

j_gene: TRBJ2-1
v_gene: TRBV6-6
abundance: -
d_gene: -
CDR3nt: TGTGCCAGCAGTTATCGGGCTAGCCAGGGCGGTGAGCAGTTCTTC
CDR3aa: CASSYRASQGGEQFF

j_gene: TRBJ2-1
v_gene: TRBV6-6
abundance: many
d_gene: TRBD2
CDR3nt: TGTGCCAGCATTGCGGGAGCGAGCTCCTACAATGAGCAGTTCTTC
CDR3aa: CASIAGASSYNEQFF

j_gene: TRBJ2-1
v_gene: TRBV6-2/TRBV6-3
abundance: few
d_gene: TRBD2
CDR3nt: TGTGCCAGCGGGGGGGTCGTCTATGAGCAGTTCTTC
CDR3aa: CASGGVVYEQFF

j_gene: TRBJ2-1
v_gene: TRBV12-3/TRBV12-4
abundance: few
d_gene: TRBD2
CDR3nt: TGTGCCAGCAGTTTAGAGTCTAGCGGGAGGCCCGGGGAGCAGTTCTTC
CDR3aa: CASSLESSGRPGEQFF

j_gene: TRBJ2-3
v_gene: TRBV5-6
abundance: -
d_gene: TRBD2
CDR3nt: TGTGCCAGCAGAACTGGGACTAGCGGGACGAGGACAGATACGCAGTATTTT
CDR3aa: CASRTGTSGTRTDTQYF

j_gene: TRBJ2-6
v_gene: TRBV5-1
abundance: few
d_gene: TRBD1
CDR3nt: TGCGCCAGCAGCTTGGGGTCGGGACAGGCCACCTGGGGCTCTGGGGCCAACGTCCTGACTTTC
CDR3aa: CASSLGSGQATWGSGANVLTF

j_gene: TRBJ2-5
v_gene: TRBV5-1
abundance: -
d_gene: -
CDR3nt: TGCGCCAGCAGCTTGGGTTCATGGGCCAGCCAAGAGACCCAGTACTTC
CDR3aa: CASSLGSWASQETQYF

j_gene: TRBJ2-3
v_gene: TRBV6-5
abundance: few
d_gene: -
CDR3nt: TGTGCCAGCAGTCCGGGACCTGGGGGGGATACGCAGTATTTT
CDR3aa: CASSPGPGGDTQYF

j_gene: TRBJ2-3
v_gene: TRBV20-1
abundance: many
d_gene: -
CDR3nt: TGCAGTGCCCGACCCCCGTCCCTTACGCAGTATTTT
CDR3aa: CSARPPSLTQYF

j_gene: TRBJ1-2
v_gene: TRBV4-3
abundance: few
d_gene: -
CDR3nt: TGCGCCAGCAGCCAAGATGTAGGCAGTAACTATGGCTACACCTTC
CDR3aa: CASSQDVGSNYGYTF

j_gene: TRBJ2-7
v_gene: TRBV5-1
abundance: many
d_gene: TRBD2
CDR3nt: TGCGCCAGCAGCTTGGTAGCGGGAGGGCCTAACTACGAGCAGTACTTC
CDR3aa: CASSLVAGGPNYEQYF

j_gene: TRBJ2-5
v_gene: TRBV5-1
abundance: -
d_gene: -
CDR3nt: TGCGCCAGCAGCGGTGGACCAGGTCAAGAGACCCAGTACTTC
CDR3aa: CASSGGPGQETQYF

j_gene: TRBJ1-1
v_gene: TRBV5-1
abundance: once
d_gene: -
CDR3nt: TGCGCCAGCAGCTTGGAGGGGTTGATAACTGAAGCTTTCTTT
CDR3aa: CASSLEGLITEAFF

j_gene: TRBJ1-5
v_gene: TRBV12-3/TRBV12-4
abundance: -
d_gene: -
CDR3nt: TGTGCCAGCAGTGATAATCTCGCCCGGGGTCAGCCCCAGCATTTT
CDR3aa: CASSDNLARGQPQHF

j_gene: TRBJ2-7
v_gene: TRBV9
abundance: few
d_gene: -
CDR3nt: TGTGCCAGCAGCGTAGCTCCGGGACTCAATTACGAGCAGTACTTC
CDR3aa: CASSVAPGLNYEQYF

j_gene: TRBJ1-2
v_gene: TRBV20-1
abundance: -
d_gene: -
CDR3nt: TGCAGTGCCCTCGGACTTCCCTATGGCTACACCTTC
CDR3aa: CSALGLPYGYTF

j_gene: TRBJ1-1
v_gene: TRBV2
abundance: -
d_gene: -
CDR3nt: TGTGCCAGCAGGGGGACGGTAGGGACTGAAGCTTTCTTT
CDR3aa: CASRGTVGTEAFF

j_gene: TRBJ1-4
v_gene: TRBV12-3/TRBV12-4
abundance: many
d_gene: TRBD1
CDR3nt: TGTGCCAGCAGCCGACAGGGCGCAACTAATGAAAAACTGTTTTTT
CDR3aa: CASSRQGATNEKLFF

j_gene: TRBJ2-3
v_gene: TRBV20-1
abundance: many
d_gene: -
CDR3nt: TGCAGTACCGTGGGCGGGGGCACAGATACGCAGTATTTT
CDR3aa: CSTVGGGTDTQYF

j_gene: TRBJ2-1
v_gene: TRBV11-2
abundance: -
d_gene: TRBD2
CDR3nt: TGTGCCAGCAGCGTACTAGCGGGGGGGATGAATGAGCAGTTCTTC
CDR3aa: CASSVLAGGMNEQFF

j_gene: TRBJ1-1
v_gene: TRBV24-1
abundance: once
d_gene: -
CDR3nt: TGTGCCACCAGTGATTCTGACGGCCTAAACACTGAAGCTTTCTTT
CDR3aa: CATSDSDGLNTEAFF

j_gene: TRBJ1-6
v_gene: TRBV9
abundance: -
d_gene: TRBD1
CDR3nt: TGTGCCAGCAGCGTAGAAGGACAGGGGGCCTCACCCCTCCACTTT
CDR3aa: CASSVEGQGASPLHF

j_gene: TRBJ1-3
v_gene: TRBV20-1
abundance: -
d_gene: -
CDR3nt: TGCAGTGCCCGAGGAGGGGATAACACCATATATTTT
CDR3aa: CSARGGDNTIYF

j_gene: TRBJ2-5
v_gene: TRBV7-2
abundance: few
d_gene: TRBD2
CDR3nt: TGTGCCAGCAGCCCAGGGACTAGTGTTTCGGAGACCCAGTACTTC
CDR3aa: CASSPGTSVSETQYF

j_gene: TRBJ1-2
v_gene: TRBV7-9
abundance: -
d_gene: -
CDR3nt: TGTGCCAGCAGCTCCCCCCGGGACGCCTATGGCTACACCTTC
CDR3aa: CASSSPRDAYGYTF

j_gene: TRBJ2-7
v_gene: TRBV20-1
abundance: -
d_gene: -
CDR3nt: TGCAGTGCTAGCACGGACAGAAGCTACGAGCAGTACTTC
CDR3aa: CSASTDRSYEQYF

j_gene: TRBJ1-4
v_gene: TRBV7-9
abundance: -
d_gene: TRBD1
CDR3nt: TGTGCCAGCACCCCACCCGGGACAGCAGAAAAACTGTTTTTT
CDR3aa: CASTPPGTAEKLFF

j_gene: TRBJ2-1
v_gene: TRBV20-1
abundance: -
d_gene: TRBD2
CDR3nt: TGCAGTGCTAGTGATACCGACATAGCGGGGGGTGGGGAGCAGTTCTTC
CDR3aa: CSASDTDIAGGGEQFF

j_gene: TRBJ2-7
v_gene: TRBV20-1
abundance: few
d_gene: -
CDR3nt: TGCAGTGCTAGAGACTACTCCTACGAGCAGTACTTC
CDR3aa: CSARDYSYEQYF

j_gene: TRBJ2-4
v_gene: TRBV28
abundance: many
d_gene: -
CDR3nt: TGTGCCAGCAGTTTACTAGGGACCTCCAAAAACATTCAGTACTTC
CDR3aa: CASSLLGTSKNIQYF

j_gene: TRBJ1-6
v_gene: TRBV10-3
abundance: -
d_gene: TRBD1
CDR3nt: TGTGCCATCAGTGAGGGGACAGGGGTATCACCCCTCCACTTT
CDR3aa: CAISEGTGVSPLHF

j_gene: TRBJ2-3
v_gene: TRBV7-2
abundance: -
d_gene: -
CDR3nt: TGTGCCAGCAGCTTATACGTCAGGGGTACGGATACGCAGTATTTT
CDR3aa: CASSLYVRGTDTQYF

j_gene: TRBJ1-1
v_gene: TRBV11-2
abundance: -
d_gene: -
CDR3nt: TGTGCCAGCAGCTCCTTCGGGGCTTTCTTT
CDR3aa: CASSSFGAFF

j_gene: TRBJ2-1
v_gene: TRBV5-1
abundance: many
d_gene: -
CDR3nt: TGCGCCAGCAGCTCCTACGGGCCAGGGGGGGAGAGTGAGCAGTTCTTC
CDR3aa: CASSSYGPGGESEQFF

j_gene: TRBJ2-5
v_gene: TRBV7-2
abundance: once
d_gene: -
CDR3nt: TGTGCCAGCAGCTTCGGCGTCCACCAAGAGACCCAGTACTTC
CDR3aa: CASSFGVHQETQYF

j_gene: TRBJ2-5
v_gene: TRBV3-1
abundance: few
d_gene: -
CDR3nt: TGTGCCAGCAGCCGATCCGAGCGACAAGAGACCCAGTACTTC
CDR3aa: CASSRSERQETQYF

j_gene: TRBJ2-1
v_gene: TRBV5-1
abundance: -
d_gene: TRBD2
CDR3nt: TGCGCCAGCAGCTCTATAGCGGGGTCCTACAATGAGCAGTTCTTC
CDR3aa: CASSSIAGSYNEQFF

j_gene: TRBJ2-5
v_gene: TRBV15
abundance: many
d_gene: -
CDR3nt: TGTGCCACCAGCAGAGCGCAGGAGACCCAGTACTTC
CDR3aa: CATSRAQETQYF

j_gene: TRBJ2-7
v_gene: TRBV12-5
abundance: -
d_gene: -
CDR3nt: TGTGCTAGTGGCTACGTAGCGGACGGGGGCGAGCAGTACTTC
CDR3aa: CASGYVADGGEQYF

j_gene: TRBJ2-7
v_gene: TRBV2
abundance: few
d_gene: TRBD1
CDR3nt: TGTGCCAGCAGACGCGGACAGGATTTTCCCTACGAGCAGTACTTC
CDR3aa: CASRRGQDFPYEQYF

j_gene: TRBJ2-5
v_gene: TRBV5-6
abundance: -
d_gene: TRBD2
CDR3nt: TGTGCCAGCAGCCGTCAGCGGGGGGGCACGGAGACCCAGTACTTC
CDR3aa: CASSRQRGGTETQYF

j_gene: TRBJ2-1
v_gene: TRBV6-1
abundance: -
d_gene: -
CDR3nt: TGTGCCAGCAGCCGGCCCAGTCTCGATGAGCAGTTCTTC
CDR3aa: CASSRPSLDEQFF

j_gene: TRBJ2-7
v_gene: TRBV20-1
abundance: -
d_gene: TRBD2
CDR3nt: TGCAGTGCTAGTCCCCTAGCGGAAGTCGGTTACGAGCAGTACTTC
CDR3aa: CSASPLAEVGYEQYF

j_gene: TRBJ2-2
v_gene: TRBV5-1
abundance: -
d_gene: -
CDR3nt: TGCGCCAGCAGCTCGCTAGCGTTAGCAAACACCGGGGAGCTGTTTTTT
CDR3aa: CASSSLALANTGELFF

j_gene: TRBJ2-3
v_gene: TRBV7-2
abundance: few
d_gene: -
CDR3nt: TGTGCCAGCAGCTTAGCGCTTTGGGGGCAGGATACGCAGTATTTT
CDR3aa: CASSLALWGQDTQYF

j_gene: TRBJ2-1
v_gene: TRBV7-2
abundance: -
d_gene: TRBD2
CDR3nt: TGTGCCAGCAGCTTATATGGCGGGGGGGTCAATGAGCAGTTCTTC
CDR3aa: CASSLYGGGVNEQFF

j_gene: TRBJ2-2
v_gene: TRBV4-3
abundance: few
d_gene: -
CDR3nt: TGCGCCAGCAGCCAAGATGAGAACACCGGGGAGCTGTTTTTT
CDR3aa: CASSQDENTGELFF